One and the same sample provided the 26 T cell receptor beta chains below, sequenced in a study of spatial heterogeneity in lung cancer. Overall study findings and caveats: One measure, the expanded intratumoral alpha and beta TCR count, tracked tumor mutation counts.

Their antigen targets remain unknown. Stated time point: sample taken at primary tumor resection. Each CDR3 protein is one row after TCRdb ran MiXCR on the 5' RACE reads. The sample comprises around 100,000 distinct CDR3 sequences, 3.5% to 5% of which are singletons, and 21% rests with the top ten. The sequencing used lung tumor tissue, collected at surgery. These receptors originate from a male donor with early-stage non-small cell lung cancer.

The chain is built from TRBV6-5 and TRBJ2-6; the D is unclear. The V end lost 5 bases, the J end lost 0 bases, and 14 bases lay between the germline ends. The CDR3 runs 17 residues. Germline V gene sequence: CDR1 MNHEY, CDR2 SVGAGI. The CDR3 here is CASSPPEIHSGANVLTF. In DNA, the CDR3 is TGTGCCAGCAGTCCGCCGGAGATTCACTCTGGGGCCAACGTCCTGACTTTC.

This clonotype was observed many times. The CDR3 DNA follows: TGCAGTGCTAGTTTCCGTCTTTTGGACGAGCAGTACTTC. It is translated as CSASFRLLDEQYF. The chain carries TRBV20-1 and TRBJ2-7; no clear D. The CDR3 sequence is 13 residues long. Trimming removed 3 bases from V and 5 bases from J, with 14 bases in between. Germline CDR1 is DFQATT and CDR2 is SNEGSKA (reference sequence).

This clonotype was detected a few times. The gene calls are TRBV7-8 and TRBJ2-1; 7 bases agree with TRBD1. The CDR3 has 18 residues. Looked up from germline, CDR1 is SGHVS and CDR2 is FQNEAQ. Trimming removed 1 base from V and 7 bases from J; junction bases left unmatched: 16. Here the CDR3 DNA reads TGTGCCAGCAGCTTAGATCGTATCGGGACAGTCGGACCGAATGAGCAGTTCTTC. Its translation is CASSLDRIGTVGPNEQFF.

At least ten counts were recorded for this clonotype. This rearrangement joins TRBV28 to TRBJ2-7; 10 bases are a match to TRBD2. The ends lost 7 bases at V and 4 bases at J; junction bases unmatched: 10. From germline, CDR1 is MDHEN and CDR2 SYDVKM. The CDR3 runs 15 residues. CDR3 residues: CASKEGLAGAYEQYF. As DNA, the CDR3 is TGTGCCAGCAAGGAGGGGCTAGCGGGAGCATACGAGCAGTACTTC.

In this sample, this clonotype turned up many times. This rearrangement joins TRBV21-1 to TRBJ2-3; the table's TRBD2 call for D was not verified on the DNA. TRBV21-1 is classified as a pseudogene. The CDR3 sequence is 14 residues long. CDR3 residues: CASSKIGLPDTQYF. The CDR3 DNA sequence: TGTGCCAGCAGCAAAATCGGACTCCCAGATACGCAGTATTTT.

This clonotype was recorded at least ten times. The chain links TRBV5-1 to TRBJ2-1; tentatively, D is TRBD1 (6 bases). V lost 3 bases, J lost 7 bases, and 14 bases lay in between. The CDR3 extends over 14 amino acids. Germline loops: CDR1 SGHRS, CDR2 YFSETQ. DNA of the CDR3: TGCGCCAGCAGCTATCTACAGGGTAGGAATGAGCAGTTCTTC. It is translated as CASSYLQGRNEQFF.

This clonotype was seen at least ten times. J is TRBJ2-1 and V is TRBV12-3 or TRBV12-4; 8 bases align to TRBD1. The CDR3 has 15 amino acids. Trimming removed 6 bases from V and 8 bases from J; junction bases left unmatched: 12. The CDR3 protein is CASRYDRGERYEQFF. The DNA for the CDR3 is TGTGCCAGCAGATACGACAGGGGTGAAAGATATGAGCAGTTCTTC.

This clonotype was picked up many times. V is TRBV4-1 and J is TRBJ2-7; no firm D call. The CDR3 length is 13 residues. Germline V CDR1 and CDR2: MGHRA, YSYEKL. Trimming removed 1 base from V and 1 base from J, with 5 bases in between. The CDR3 region has the DNA TGCGCCAGCAGCCAAGTTCGTTCCTACGAGCAGTACTTC. It translates to CASSQVRSYEQYF.

In its sample, this clonotype was seen many times. V and J are TRBV6-5 and TRBJ2-2; D remains ambiguous. CDR1 MNHEY and CDR2 SVGAGI come from the germline V gene. V gave up 8 bases and J gave up 7 bases, with 14 bases separating them. This CDR3 has 13 residues. The CDR3 region is CASRFGRHGELFF. DNA for the CDR3: TGTGCCAGCCGTTTTGGACGCCACGGGGAGCTGTTTTTT.

About this clonotype itself: A much larger clone lies a single base off, so this may be a read error. The rearrangement joins TRBV10-3 to TRBJ2-7; the D gene is possibly TRBD1 (6 bases). This CDR3 has 13 residues. CDR1 and CDR2 (germline): ENHRY, SYGVKD. CDR3 sequence: CTISYGQPYEQYF. The CDR3 DNA reads TGTACCATCAGTTACGGACAGCCCTACGAGCAGTACTTC.

This clonotype was observed many times. The gene calls are TRBV12-3 or TRBV12-4 and TRBJ2-1; D might be TRBD1 or TRBD2, each matching 7 bases. V shed 5 bases and J shed 3 bases, with 14 bases lying between them. The CDR3 consists of 15 residues. CDR3 nucleotide sequence: TGTGCCAGCAGTGTAACAGGGGACTACTACAATGAGCAGTTCTTC. It is translated as CASSVTGDYYNEQFF.

This clonotype was detected a few times. The chain has TRBV6-2 or TRBV6-3 and TRBJ2-7; 10 positions match TRBD2. V lost 7 bases and J lost 2; bases outside the gene matches: 8. Germline CDR1 is MNHEY and CDR2 is SVGEGT. The CDR3 totals 15 residues. As DNA, the CDR3 is TGTGCCAGCAACGAATGGACTAGCGGTACCTACGAGCAGTACTTC. Its translation is CASNEWTSGTYEQYF.

This clonotype has at least ten counts. CDR3 amino acids: CASDQGRGEQFF. In nucleotides, the CDR3 is TGTGCCTCGGACCAAGGCAGGGGTGAGCAGTTCTTC. The rearrangement links TRBV7-9 to TRBJ2-1; D is perhaps TRBD1 (6 bases). Germline V gives CDR1 SEHNR, CDR2 FQNEAQ (reference sequence). The germline V and J ends were trimmed by 11 bases and 9 bases, with 17 bases remaining between them. CDR3 length equals 12 residues.

This chain uses TRBV7-2 with TRBJ2-1; D might be TRBD2 (5 bases). The CDR3 contains 18 residues. Per the germline V gene, CDR1 is SGHTA and CDR2 is FQGNSA. V dropped 3 bases and J dropped 0 bases, with 18 bases sitting between them. The CDR3 here is CASSLVGIPEFSYNEQFF. The CDR3 DNA is TGTGCCAGCAGCTTGGTCGGGATCCCAGAATTCTCCTACAATGAGCAGTTCTTC.

The V and J genes are TRBV10-2 and TRBJ2-5; perhaps TRBD1 as D (6 bases). The CDR3 is 12 residues long. Germline V gene data show CDR1 as WSHSY and CDR2 as SAAADI. The V and J ends lost 10 bases and 5 bases respectively, with 14 bases between them. Written as DNA, the CDR3 is TGCGCCACCAAGGGGGACGCGGAGACCCAGTACTTC. Encoded protein: CATKGDAETQYF.

This clonotype was found many times. The chain joins TRBV2 to TRBJ1-3, with no clear D. With 6 bases removed from V and 0 bases from J, the gap between germline ends came to 9 bases. There are 14 residues in the CDR3. Germline values: CDR1 SNHLY, CDR2 FYNNEI. The DNA for the CDR3 is TGTGCCAGCAGCGCACAACTCTCTGGAAACACCATATATTTT. Encoded protein: CASSAQLSGNTIYF.

This clonotype showed up many times. The chain joins TRBV6-5 to TRBJ1-1, with D uncertain. Germline V CDR1 and CDR2: MNHEY, SVGAGI. This CDR3 is built from 13 residues. V was pared by 2 bases and J by 5 bases, with 9 bases between. CDR3 nucleotides: TGTGCCAGCAGTTACGGAGCCGTAACTGAAGCTTTCTTT. Translated, it gives CASSYGAVTEAFF.

The chain is built from TRBV5-1 and TRBJ1-1; tentative D call: TRBD1 (6 bases). The length of the CDR3 is 14 residues. CDR1 and CDR2 (germline): SGHRS, YFSETQ. Trimming took off 0 bases at V and 4 bases at J, with 10 bases between the two ends. CDR3: CASSLGQVATEAFF. For the CDR3, the DNA is TGCGCCAGCAGCTTGGGACAGGTGGCCACTGAAGCTTTCTTT.

This clonotype was observed at least ten times. The rearrangement uses TRBV6-2 or TRBV6-3 and TRBJ1-5, with no clear D. The CDR3 is made up of 13 amino acids. The germline V gene has CDR1 MNHEY and CDR2 SVGEGT. V gave up 10 bases and J gave up 2 bases, with 12 bases separating them. The CDR3: CATMGSGNQPQHF. The DNA of the CDR3 is TGTGCCACCATGGGATCGGGCAATCAGCCCCAGCATTTT.

In regard to this clonotype: A read error is possible here, since a much larger clone lies one base away. The chain carries TRBV6-5 and TRBJ1-1; D is unclear. CDR3 length: 13 amino acids. The ends were cut back, 2 bases at V and 0 bases at J, with 4 bases in the middle. CDR1 and CDR2 from the germline V gene are MNHEY and SVGAGI. The CDR3 is CASSYTVNTEAFF. The CDR3 DNA reads as TGTGCCAGCAGTTACACGGTGAACACTGAAGCTTTCTTT.

The rearrangement uses TRBV10-2 and TRBJ1-5, with no clear D. Trimming took off 5 bases at V and 0 bases at J, with 17 bases between the two ends. The CDR3 is made up of 17 amino acids. CDR1 is WSHSY, CDR2 SAAADI, per germline. CDR3 in amino acids: CASSRGQIGYSNQPQHF. The CDR3 DNA reads as TGCGCCAGCAGTAGAGGGCAGATCGGATATAGCAATCAGCCCCAGCATTTT.

This clonotype has at least ten counts. CDR3 sequence (DNA): TGTGCCAGCAGTTTACGTCCGACCAACTATGGCTACACCTTC. Residues: CASSLRPTNYGYTF. The chain recombines TRBV27 with TRBJ1-2; no reliable D call. Germline-derived CDR1 and CDR2 are MNHEY and SMNVEV (reference sequence). V was pared by 2 bases and J by 2 bases, with 9 bases between. The CDR3 sequence is 14 residues long.

This clonotype has at least ten counts. J is TRBJ2-1 and V is TRBV7-2; 8 nucleotides match TRBD2. V shed 3 bases, J shed 7 bases, and the junction held 8 bases outside the gene matches. The CDR3 has 15 amino acids. Germline V gene data show CDR1 as SGHTA and CDR2 as FQGNSA. CDR3 DNA: TGTGCCAGCAGCTTCCCTAGACTAGCGAGTAATGAGCAGTTCTTC. Translated: CASSFPRLASNEQFF.

This clonotype was recorded at least ten times. The gene calls are TRBV11-2 and TRBJ1-1; D not resolved. The germline V and J ends were trimmed by 0 bases and 4 bases, with 9 bases remaining between them. The CDR3 sequence is 14 residues long. Germline V CDR1 and CDR2: SGHAT, FQNNGV. CDR3 coding DNA: TGTGCCAGCAGCTTAGAGCTCCAAAGCACTGAAGCTTTCTTT. Translating gives CASSLELQSTEAFF.

This clonotype has at least ten counts. This chain uses TRBV9 with TRBJ1-1; 10 bases align to TRBD1. V was pared by 0 bases and J by 0 bases, with 5 bases of the junction left unmatched. CDR3 length equals 17 residues. Per germline, CDR1 SGDLS and CDR2 YYNGEE. CDR3 sequence: CASSVGGTGVMNTEAFF. The CDR3 DNA sequence: TGTGCCAGCAGCGTAGGAGGGACAGGGGTCATGAACACTGAAGCTTTCTTT.

This clonotype was seen repeatedly, ten times or more. This sequence joins TRBV9 and TRBJ2-3, with D perhaps assigned TRBD1 or TRBD2 (5 bases each). Trimming shortened V by 7 bases and J by 4 bases, and 16 bases separated the two germline ends. The CDR3 runs to 14 residues. Germline-derived CDR1 and CDR2 are SGDLS and YYNGEE. CDR3: CASGKRGAADTQYF. The DNA of the CDR3 is TGTGCCAGCGGGAAGCGAGGGGCCGCAGATACGCAGTATTTT.